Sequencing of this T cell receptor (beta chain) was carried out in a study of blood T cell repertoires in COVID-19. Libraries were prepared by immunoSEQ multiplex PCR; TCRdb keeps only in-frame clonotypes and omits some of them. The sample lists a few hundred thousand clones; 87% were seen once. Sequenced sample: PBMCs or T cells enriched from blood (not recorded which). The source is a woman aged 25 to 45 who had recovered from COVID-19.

DNA for the CDR3: TGTGCCAGCAGACGAAACGGACAGGGGGAGGTCGAGCAGTACTTC. Protein sequence: CASRRNGQGEVEQYF. This sequence joins TRBV6-5 and TRBJ2-7; 10 positions agree with TRBD1. Germline V gene data show CDR1 as MNHEY and CDR2 as SVGAGI. CDR3 length equals 15 residues. Trimming removed 6 bases from V and 6 bases from J; junction bases left unmatched: 11.